This T cell receptor beta chain originates from a study of shared clonotypes between healthy human individuals. In the case of this clone: Its antigen remains unknown.

V gave up 6 bases and J gave up 0 bases; unmatched junction bases: 10. CDR3 size: 19 residues. Germline-derived CDR1 and CDR2 are LNHDA and SQIVND (reference sequence). General study results and limits: Non-shared clonotypes displayed generation probabilities falling below those of clonotypes present in all four donors.

Subsets obtained from CD4+ cells comprised CD45RA+ naive and CD45RA-negative memory cells. Data came from immunoSEQ multiplex PCR; TCRdb stores just in-frame clones and leaves some out. The sample holds 1,500,000 or so clones; roughly 96% are singletons and the top ten take approximately 1.1%. Sequences were obtained from naive CD4+ T cells sorted from blood. As for subset: CD45RA+ positively selected. This receptor was taken from a man in his thirties or forties in good health. J is TRBJ2-5 and V is TRBV19; TRBD2 aligns across 16 bases. The CDR3 protein is CASSRGGLAGGRNQETQYF. The CDR3 region has the DNA TGTGCCAGTAGCAGGGGGGGACTAGCGGGAGGGCGAAACCAAGAGACCCAGTACTTC.